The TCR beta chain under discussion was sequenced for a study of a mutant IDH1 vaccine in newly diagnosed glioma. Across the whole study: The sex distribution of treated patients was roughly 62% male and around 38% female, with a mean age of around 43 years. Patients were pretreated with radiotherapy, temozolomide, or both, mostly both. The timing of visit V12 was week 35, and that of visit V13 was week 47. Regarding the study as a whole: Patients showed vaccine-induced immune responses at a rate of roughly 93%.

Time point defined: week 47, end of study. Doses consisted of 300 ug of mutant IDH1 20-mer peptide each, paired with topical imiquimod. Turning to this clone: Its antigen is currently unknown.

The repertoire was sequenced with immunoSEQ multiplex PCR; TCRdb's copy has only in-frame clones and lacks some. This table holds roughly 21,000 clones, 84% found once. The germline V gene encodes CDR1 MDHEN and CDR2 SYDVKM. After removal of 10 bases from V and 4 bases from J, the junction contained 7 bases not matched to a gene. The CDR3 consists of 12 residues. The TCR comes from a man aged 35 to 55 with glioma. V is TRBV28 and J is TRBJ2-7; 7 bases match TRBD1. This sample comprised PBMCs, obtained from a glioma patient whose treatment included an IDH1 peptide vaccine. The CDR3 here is CATEQGVYEQYF. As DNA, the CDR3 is TGTGCCACCGAGCAGGGGGTATACGAGCAGTACTTC.